The entry below describes one TCR beta chain. Its antigen is still unknown. TCRdb's copy holds only in-frame clones and misses some; the assay was immunoSEQ multiplex PCR. This table has about 50,000 clones, 92% appearing once. This CDR3 is 17 amino acids long. V lost 3 bases and J 0 bases, leaving 15 bases between the germline ends. The germline V gene encodes CDR1 MNHNS and CDR2 SASEGT. The sample belongs to a study of lymphopenia after photon versus proton radiotherapy. Study-level results: After the lymphocyte nadir, photon-treated repertoires showed oligoclonal expansion, especially of CD8+ Temra cells. Authors raise, but do not show, better survival with proton therapy. Photon-treated patients lost naive T cells and TCR diversity; proton-treated stayed stable.

The sample here was peripheral blood, taken from a patient treated with photon-based radiotherapy. The origin of this receptor is a woman between 35 and 50 years old with cholangiocarcinoma. The chain is built from TRBV6-1 and TRBJ1-3, with D perhaps TRBD1 (6 bases). Here the CDR3 reads CASSDRGRRNSGNTIYF. CDR3 coding DNA: TGTGCCAGCAGTGATCGGGGGCGACGGAACTCTGGAAACACCATATATTTT.